The rows below give T cell receptor beta chains drawn from one sample of a study of long-term antiretroviral therapy in people with HIV. Method: immunoSEQ multiplex PCR; TCRdb's copy keeps in-frame clones and lacks some. The sample carries about 38,000 clones, approximately 79% recorded once. The sequenced sample was unsorted PBMCs, obtained 1.5 years after starting antiretroviral therapy. The receptors here all came from a man aged 18 to 30 with HIV. Each CDR3 is given with its conserved first and last residue. The order of the fields is J gene, V gene, CDR3 protein.

j_gene: TRBJ2-7; v_gene: TRBV6-5; CDR3aa: CASSSGTLSYEQYF
j_gene: TRBJ2-1; v_gene: TRBV5-1; CDR3aa: CASSLVRGNEQFF
j_gene: TRBJ2-1; v_gene: TRBV27; CDR3aa: CASSSPWTSGTNEQFF
j_gene: TRBJ2-7; v_gene: TRBV6-6; CDR3aa: CASSFRDSYEQYF
j_gene: TRBJ2-3; v_gene: TRBV4-1; CDR3aa: CASSQDSSTDTQYF
j_gene: TRBJ1-2; v_gene: TRBV5-4; CDR3aa: CASEGDRDGNNYGYTF
j_gene: TRBJ2-1; v_gene: TRBV5-4; CDR3aa: CASSTLAGASYNEQFF
j_gene: TRBJ2-7; v_gene: TRBV28; CDR3aa: CASSAASRTSYEQYF
j_gene: TRBJ2-3; v_gene: TRBV4-3; CDR3aa: CASSQGLTPTQYF
j_gene: TRBJ2-1; v_gene: TRBV18; CDR3aa: CASSPLLALVNEQFF
j_gene: TRBJ2-1; v_gene: TRBV28; CDR3aa: CASSTWASGTWNEQFF
j_gene: TRBJ1-2; v_gene: TRBV19; CDR3aa: CASSIVGGGEGYTF
j_gene: TRBJ2-1; v_gene: TRBV30; CDR3aa: CAWSDGDSYNEQFF
j_gene: TRBJ2-1; v_gene: TRBV25-1; CDR3aa: CASSLGHAPEQFF
j_gene: TRBJ2-7; v_gene: TRBV29-1; CDR3aa: CSATGQGFYEQYF
j_gene: TRBJ2-1; v_gene: TRBV6-1; CDR3aa: CASSARWGASSYNEQFF
j_gene: TRBJ2-7; v_gene: TRBV2; CDR3aa: CASSVSTIYEQYF
j_gene: TRBJ2-1; v_gene: TRBV10-2; CDR3aa: CASAIIAGLIHNEQFF
j_gene: TRBJ2-7; v_gene: TRBV6-5; CDR3aa: CASSYRDGPYEQYF
j_gene: TRBJ2-7; v_gene: TRBV4-3; CDR3aa: CASSQWGEDYEQYF
j_gene: TRBJ2-7; v_gene: TRBV7-2; CDR3aa: CASSAQARKGYEQYF
j_gene: TRBJ2-7; v_gene: TRBV5-1; CDR3aa: CASSLVPGTYEQYF
j_gene: TRBJ1-2; v_gene: TRBV19; CDR3aa: CASSPPGTGTYGYTF